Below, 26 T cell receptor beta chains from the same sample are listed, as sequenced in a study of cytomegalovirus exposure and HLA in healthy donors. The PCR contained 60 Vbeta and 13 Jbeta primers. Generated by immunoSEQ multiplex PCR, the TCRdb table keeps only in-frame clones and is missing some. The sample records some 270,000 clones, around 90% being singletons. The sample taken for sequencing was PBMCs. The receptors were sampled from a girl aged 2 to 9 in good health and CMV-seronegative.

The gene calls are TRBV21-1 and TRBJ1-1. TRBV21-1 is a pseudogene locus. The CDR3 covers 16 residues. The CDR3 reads CASSKYRWGGHTEAFF. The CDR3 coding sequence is TGTGCCAGCAGCAAATATCGGTGGGGGGGCCACACTGAAGCTTTCTTT.

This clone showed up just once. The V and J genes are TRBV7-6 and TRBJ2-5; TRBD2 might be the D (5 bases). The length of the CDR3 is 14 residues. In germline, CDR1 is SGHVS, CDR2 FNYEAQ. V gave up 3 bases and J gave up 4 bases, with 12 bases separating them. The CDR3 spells CASSFGERPETQYF. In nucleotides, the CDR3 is TGTGCCAGCAGCTTTGGGGAGCGCCCAGAGACCCAGTACTTC.

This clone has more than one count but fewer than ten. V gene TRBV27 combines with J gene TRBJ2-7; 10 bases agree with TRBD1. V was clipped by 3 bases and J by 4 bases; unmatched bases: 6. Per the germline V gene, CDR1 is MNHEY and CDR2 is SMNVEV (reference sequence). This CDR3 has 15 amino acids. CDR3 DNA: TGTGCCAGCAGTTTGGGACAGGGGTGGGGATACGAGCAGTACTTC. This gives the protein CASSLGQGWGYEQYF.

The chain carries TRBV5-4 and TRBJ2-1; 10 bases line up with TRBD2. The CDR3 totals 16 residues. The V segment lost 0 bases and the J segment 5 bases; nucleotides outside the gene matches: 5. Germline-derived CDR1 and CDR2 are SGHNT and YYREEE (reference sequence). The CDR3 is CASSLGVGTSDNEQFF. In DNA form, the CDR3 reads TGTGCCAGCAGCTTGGGAGTCGGGACTAGCGACAATGAGCAGTTCTTC. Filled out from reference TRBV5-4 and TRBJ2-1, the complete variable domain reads ETGVTQSPTHLIKTRGQQVTLRCSSQSGHNTVSWYQQALGQGPQFIFQYYREEENGRGNFPPRFSGLQFPNYSSELNVNALELDDSALYLCASSLGVGTSDNEQFFGPGTRLTVL.

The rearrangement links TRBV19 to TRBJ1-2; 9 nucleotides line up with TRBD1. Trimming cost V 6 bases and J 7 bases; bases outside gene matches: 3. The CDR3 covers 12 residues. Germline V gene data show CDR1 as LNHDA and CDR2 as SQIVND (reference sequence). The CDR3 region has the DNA TGTGCCAGTAGCCCGGGACAGGGTGGCTACACCTTC. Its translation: CASSPGQGGYTF.

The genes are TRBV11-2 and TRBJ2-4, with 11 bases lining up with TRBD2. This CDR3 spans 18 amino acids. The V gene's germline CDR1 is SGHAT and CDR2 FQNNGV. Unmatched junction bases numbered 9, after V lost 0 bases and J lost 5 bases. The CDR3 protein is CASSLEPGLAVRQNIQYF. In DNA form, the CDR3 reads TGTGCCAGCAGCTTAGAGCCGGGACTAGCGGTACGCCAAAACATTCAGTACTTC.

CDR3 loop: CASSYSSAGGDYEQYF. CDR3 DNA sequence: TGTGCCAGCAGTTACTCGTCAGCTGGCGGGGACTACGAGCAGTACTTC. The rearrangement links TRBV6-5 to TRBJ2-7, with D perhaps matching TRBD2 (6 bases). The germline CDR1 and CDR2 sequences are MNHEY and SVGAGI. CDR3 size: 16 residues. V lost 0 bases to trimming and J lost 3 bases, with 15 bases between them.

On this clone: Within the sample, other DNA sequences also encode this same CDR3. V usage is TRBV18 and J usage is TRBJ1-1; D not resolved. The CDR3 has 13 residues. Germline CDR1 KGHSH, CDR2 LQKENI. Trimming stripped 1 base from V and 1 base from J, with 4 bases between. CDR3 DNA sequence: TGTGCCAGCTCACCACGCGGGAACACTGAAGCTTTCTTT. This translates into CASSPRGNTEAFF.

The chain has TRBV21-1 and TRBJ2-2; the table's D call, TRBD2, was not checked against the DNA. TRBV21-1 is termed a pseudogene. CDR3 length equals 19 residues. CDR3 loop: CASSKMRSTGLGNTGELFF. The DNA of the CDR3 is TGTGCCAGCAGCAAAATGCGGTCAACGGGACTAGGGAACACCGGGGAGCTGTTTTTT.

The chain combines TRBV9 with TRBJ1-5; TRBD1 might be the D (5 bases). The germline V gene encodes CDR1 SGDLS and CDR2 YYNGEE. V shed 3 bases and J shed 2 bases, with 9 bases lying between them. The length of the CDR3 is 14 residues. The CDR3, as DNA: TGTGCCAGCAGCGGGGGCGCGGGCAATCAGCCCCAGCATTTT. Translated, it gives CASSGGAGNQPQHF.

The CDR3 region has the DNA TGTGCCAGCAGCACAACGACAGGATCTTTTGAAAAACTGTTTTTT. This sequence encodes CASSTTTGSFEKLFF. The rearrangement links TRBV9 to TRBJ1-4, with D tentatively TRBD1 (6 bases). In germline, CDR1 is SGDLS, CDR2 YYNGEE. The CDR3 contains 15 residues. Trimming shortened V by 4 bases and J by 7 bases, and 17 bases separated the two germline ends.

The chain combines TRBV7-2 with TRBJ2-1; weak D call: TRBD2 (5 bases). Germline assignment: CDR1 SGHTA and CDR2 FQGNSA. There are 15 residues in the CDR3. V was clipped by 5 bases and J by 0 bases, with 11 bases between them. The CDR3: CASSQPAGSYNEQFF. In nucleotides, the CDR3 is TGTGCCAGCAGCCAACCGGCGGGCTCCTACAATGAGCAGTTCTTC.

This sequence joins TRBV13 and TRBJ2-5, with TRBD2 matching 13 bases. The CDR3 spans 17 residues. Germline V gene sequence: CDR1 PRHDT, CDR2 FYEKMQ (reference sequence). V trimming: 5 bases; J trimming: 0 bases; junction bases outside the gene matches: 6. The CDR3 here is CASSLSGLAGHQETQYF. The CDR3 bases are TGTGCCAGCAGCCTTTCGGGACTAGCGGGACACCAAGAGACCCAGTACTTC.

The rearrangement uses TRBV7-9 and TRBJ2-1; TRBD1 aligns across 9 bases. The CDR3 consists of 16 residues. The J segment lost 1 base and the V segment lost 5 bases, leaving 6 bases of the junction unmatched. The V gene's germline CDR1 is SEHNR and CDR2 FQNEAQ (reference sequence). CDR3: CASSPLTGGSYNEQFF. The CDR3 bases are TGTGCCAGCAGCCCCTTGACAGGGGGTTCCTACAATGAGCAGTTCTTC.

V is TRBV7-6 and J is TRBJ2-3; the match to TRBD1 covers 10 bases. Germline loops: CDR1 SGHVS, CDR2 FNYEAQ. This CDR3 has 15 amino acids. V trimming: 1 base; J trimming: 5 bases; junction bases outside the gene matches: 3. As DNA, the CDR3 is TGTGCCAGCAGCTTAGGGACAGGGGGATTAGATACGCAGTATTTT. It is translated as CASSLGTGGLDTQYF.

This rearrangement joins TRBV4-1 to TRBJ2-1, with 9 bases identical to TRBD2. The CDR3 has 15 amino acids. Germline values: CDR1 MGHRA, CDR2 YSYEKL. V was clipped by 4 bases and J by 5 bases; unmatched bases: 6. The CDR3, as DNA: TGCGCCAGCAGCCGGGTAGCGGGGGAAAACAATGAGCAGTTCTTC. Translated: CASSRVAGENNEQFF.

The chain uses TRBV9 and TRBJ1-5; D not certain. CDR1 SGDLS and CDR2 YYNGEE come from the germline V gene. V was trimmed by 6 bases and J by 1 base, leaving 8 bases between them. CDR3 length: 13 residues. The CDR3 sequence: CASIGGSNQPQHF. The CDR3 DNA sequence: TGTGCCAGCATCGGAGGGAGCAATCAGCCCCAGCATTTT.

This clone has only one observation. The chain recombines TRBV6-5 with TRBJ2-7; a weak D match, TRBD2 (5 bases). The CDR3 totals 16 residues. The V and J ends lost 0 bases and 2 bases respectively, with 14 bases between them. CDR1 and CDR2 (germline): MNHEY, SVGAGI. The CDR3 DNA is TGTGCCAGCAGTTACTCGATAACCAGCGGCACCTACGAGCAGTACTTC. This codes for CASSYSITSGTYEQYF.

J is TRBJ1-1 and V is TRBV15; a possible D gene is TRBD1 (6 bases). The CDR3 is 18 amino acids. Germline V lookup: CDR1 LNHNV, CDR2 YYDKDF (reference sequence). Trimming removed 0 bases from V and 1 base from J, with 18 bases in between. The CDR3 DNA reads TGTGCCACCAGCAGAGATTGGGCTGGGGGCCAGACGAACACTGAAGCTTTCTTT. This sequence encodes CATSRDWAGGQTNTEAFF. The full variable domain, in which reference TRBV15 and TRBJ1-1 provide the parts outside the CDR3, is DAMVIQNPRYQVTQFGKPVTLSCSQTLNHNVMYWYQQKSSQAPKLLFHYYDKDFNNEADTPDNFQSRRPNTSFCFLDIRSPGLGDTAMYLCATSRDWAGGQTNTEAFFGQGTRLTVV.

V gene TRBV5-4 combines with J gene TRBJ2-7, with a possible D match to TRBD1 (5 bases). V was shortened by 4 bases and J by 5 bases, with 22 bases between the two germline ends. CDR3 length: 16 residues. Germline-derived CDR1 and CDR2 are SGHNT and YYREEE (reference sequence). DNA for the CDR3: TGTGCCAGCAGCCTGGTGTTGGGGCGCGCCTTTCACGAGCAGTACTTC. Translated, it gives CASSLVLGRAFHEQYF.

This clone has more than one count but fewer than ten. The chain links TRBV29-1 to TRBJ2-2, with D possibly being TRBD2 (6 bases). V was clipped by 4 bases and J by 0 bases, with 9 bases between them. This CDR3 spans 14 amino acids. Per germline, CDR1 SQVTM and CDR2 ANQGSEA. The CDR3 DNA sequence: TGCAGCGTTGGACTAGTCGCGAACACCGGGGAGCTGTTTTTT. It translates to CSVGLVANTGELFF.

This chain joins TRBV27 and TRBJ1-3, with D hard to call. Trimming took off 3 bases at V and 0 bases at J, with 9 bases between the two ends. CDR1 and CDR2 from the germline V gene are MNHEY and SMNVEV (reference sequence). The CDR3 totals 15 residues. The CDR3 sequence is CASSFNGLSGNTIYF. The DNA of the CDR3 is TGTGCCAGCAGTTTTAACGGTCTCTCTGGAAACACCATATATTTT.

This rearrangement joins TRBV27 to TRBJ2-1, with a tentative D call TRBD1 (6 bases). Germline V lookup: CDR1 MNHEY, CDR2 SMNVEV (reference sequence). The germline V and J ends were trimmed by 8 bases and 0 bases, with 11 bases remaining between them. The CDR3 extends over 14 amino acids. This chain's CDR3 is CASGTLSSYNEQFF. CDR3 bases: TGTGCCAGCGGGACATTATCCTCCTACAATGAGCAGTTCTTC.

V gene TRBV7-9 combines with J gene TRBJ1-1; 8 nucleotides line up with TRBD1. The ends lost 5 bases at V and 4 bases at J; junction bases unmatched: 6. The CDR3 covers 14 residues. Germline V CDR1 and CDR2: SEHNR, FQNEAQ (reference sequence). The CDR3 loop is CASSLQGASTEAFF. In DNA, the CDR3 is TGTGCCAGCAGCCTCCAGGGGGCGAGCACTGAAGCTTTCTTT. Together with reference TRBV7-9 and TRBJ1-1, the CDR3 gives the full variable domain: DTGVSQNPRHKITKRGQNVTFRCDPISEHNRLYWYRQTLGQGPEFLTYFQNEAQLEKSRLLSDRFSAERPKGSFSTLEIQRTEQGDSAMYLCASSLQGASTEAFFGQGTRLTVV.

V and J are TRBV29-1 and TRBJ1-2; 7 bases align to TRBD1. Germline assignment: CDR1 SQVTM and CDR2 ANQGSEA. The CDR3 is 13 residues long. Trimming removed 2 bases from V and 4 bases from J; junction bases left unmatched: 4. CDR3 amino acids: CSVETGTVYGYTF. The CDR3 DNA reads TGCAGCGTTGAAACCGGGACAGTCTATGGCTACACCTTC.

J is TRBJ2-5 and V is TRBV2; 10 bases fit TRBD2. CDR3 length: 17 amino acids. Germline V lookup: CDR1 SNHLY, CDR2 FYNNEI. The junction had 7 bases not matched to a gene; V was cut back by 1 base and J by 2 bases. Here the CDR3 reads CASSEGLAGDTQETQYF. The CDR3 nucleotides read TGTGCCAGCAGTGAAGGGCTAGCGGGGGATACACAAGAGACCCAGTACTTC.